This record looks at one T cell receptor beta chain sequence and its context. Assay used: immunoSEQ multiplex PCR; TCRdb lists only in-frame clones, some missing. The sample holds around 700,000 clones, roughly nine tenths seen once. Naive-designated CD8 cells lacked CD45RO, were positively enriched for CCR7, and omitted terminally differentiated effector memory CD45RA+ cells. The study drew its donors from healthy HIV-negative adults without recent acute infections or vaccinations. The study drew all its donors from Caucasian adults living in Nashville, Tennessee. These data originate in a study of shared clonotypes between healthy human individuals. Study background: For every donor, three CD4 naive, three CD4 memory, two CD8 naive and one CD8 memory plates were used.

Germline V CDR1 and CDR2: MNHEY, SMNVEV (reference sequence). V shed 2 bases and J shed 2 bases, with 6 bases lying between them. This CDR3 is built from 13 residues. The sequence was obtained from a young man in good health. The chain combines TRBV27 with TRBJ2-5, with D unclear. The sequencing sample was made of naive CD8+ T cells sorted from blood. CDR3 protein: CASSLRSQETQYF. The CDR3 DNA reads as TGTGCCAGCAGTTTAAGAAGTCAAGAGACCCAGTACTTC.